This T cell receptor beta chain was obtained from a study of patients and donors after allogeneic stem cell transplantation. V lost 8 bases and J lost 2, with 12 bases in between. This CDR3 spans 13 amino acids. Germline CDR1 is MNHNS and CDR2 is SASEGT. From the RT-PCR reads, TCRdb called clonotypes with MiXCR, one entry per CDR3 protein. The sample holds 800,000 to 1,000,000 distinct CDR3 sequences, roughly 18% seen once. This clonotype was seen more than once but under ten times. The source material was blood, either unsorted or a sorted T cell fraction (not recorded which). This receptor was taken from a human donor who was either an allogeneic HSCT recipient or a stem cell or donor lymphocyte infusion donor (not recorded which). It is not recorded whose cells these are; they may come from a transplant donor. The J gene is TRBJ1-1, the V gene TRBV6-1; D perhaps matches TRBD1 (5 bases). DNA for the CDR3: TGTGCCAGCCGGAGGGGCCGAAACACTGAAGCTTTCTTT. Translated: CASRRGRNTEAFF.